This T cell receptor (beta chain) was profiled in a study of blood T cell repertoires in COVID-19. Original methodology: Amplification from reference gene primers served as the basis for estimated nucleated cell counts. Sequencing was performed with immunoSEQ multiplex PCR; in TCRdb, only in-frame clones are kept and a portion is missing. The V and J calls and clone size come from that table; D and trimming were worked out from the DNA. This repertoire shows around 300,000 clones, about 85% found once; its top ten account for around 3%. Trimming took 5 bases from V and 0 from J, leaving 10 bases between them. CDR3 length: 14 residues. Germline CDR1 and CDR2: LNHDA and SQIVND (reference sequence). Before being deemed recovered, Cohort 3 donors had two negative PCRs, clearance, or symptom resolution.

Sequencing was carried out using PBMCs or T cells enriched from blood (not recorded which). The receptor comes from a woman aged 45-60 years who had recovered from COVID-19. The rearrangement uses TRBV19 and TRBJ1-2; a possible D gene is TRBD1 (6 bases). CDR3 in DNA: TGTGCCAGTAGTGCGACAGGAACTAACTATGGCTACACCTTC. This translates into CASSATGTNYGYTF.